This T cell receptor (beta chain) was sequenced for a study of cytomegalovirus exposure and HLA in healthy donors. About the research overall: In a later analysis, the 90 to 150 validation repertoires were reported to have used the same platform as the 600 to 800 first-cohort repertoires. Study-wide findings and caveats: Listed as cytomegalovirus-associated were 150 to 200 TCR beta chains. Most observed TCR sequences were rare, whereas some public TCRs were detected in many donors.

Concerning this clone: Its antigen is unidentified.

Method: immunoSEQ multiplex PCR; TCRdb's copy keeps in-frame clones and lacks some. Of approximately 190,000 clones listed, 84% were seen once; the top ten hold 13%. Trimming removed 0 bases from V and 2 bases from J, with 12 bases in between. The CDR3 runs 15 residues. The germline gives CDR1 SGHRS, CDR2 YFSETQ. This sequence joins TRBV5-1 and TRBJ2-7; perhaps TRBD1 as D (6 bases). The sequence came from a woman in her thirties in good health and CMV-seropositive. Sequencing input: PBMCs. The CDR3 DNA reads as TGCGCCAGCAGCTTGGATGGACAGAGTCCCTACGAGCAGTACTTC. It specifies CASSLDGQSPYEQYF.